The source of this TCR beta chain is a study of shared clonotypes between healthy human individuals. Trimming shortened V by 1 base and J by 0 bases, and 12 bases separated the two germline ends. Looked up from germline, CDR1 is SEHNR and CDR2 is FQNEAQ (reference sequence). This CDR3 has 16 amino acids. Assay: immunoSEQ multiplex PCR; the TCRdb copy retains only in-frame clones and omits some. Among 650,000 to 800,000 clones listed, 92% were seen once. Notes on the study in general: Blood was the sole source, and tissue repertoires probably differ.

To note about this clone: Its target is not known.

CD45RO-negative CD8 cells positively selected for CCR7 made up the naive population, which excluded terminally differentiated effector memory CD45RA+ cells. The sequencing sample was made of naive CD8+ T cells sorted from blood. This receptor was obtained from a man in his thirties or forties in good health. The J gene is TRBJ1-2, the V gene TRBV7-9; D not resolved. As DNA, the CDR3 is TGTGCCAGCAGCTTAGGGGGTGCGGGCTCTAACTATGGCTACACCTTC. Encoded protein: CASSLGGAGSNYGYTF.